This T cell receptor (beta chain) was found in a study of T cell responses to AZD1222 COVID-19 vaccine. Method: immunoSEQ multiplex PCR; TCRdb's copy keeps in-frame clones and lacks some. The sample has almost 95,000 clones, around 85% seen once. A word on this clone: The sample has other DNA sequences that encode this CDR3 too.

CDR3 length equals 11 residues. V was trimmed by 6 bases and J by 2 bases, leaving 3 bases between them. CDR1 KGHSH and CDR2 LQKENI come from the germline V gene. The sequencing used peripheral blood, collected 28 days after the second AZD1222 dose. This sequence originates from an adult who received the AZD1222 COVID-19 vaccine. The genes are TRBV18 and TRBJ2-3; D call uncertain. This CDR3 reads CASSPTDTQYF. CDR3 nucleotides: TGTGCCAGCTCCCCCACAGATACGCAGTATTTT.